This T cell receptor (beta chain) stems from a study of T cells in Graves' hyperthyroidism and ophthalmopathy. From RNA transcripts, TCR beta CDR3 regions were amplified. Researchers ran a first-round RT-PCR on the TCR CDR3 using the HTBI primer set. TCRdb re-called the multiplex PCR reads with MiXCR, one entry per CDR3 protein. This table has hundreds of thousands of distinct CDR3 sequences, around a sixth appearing once. V gave up 5 bases and J gave up 6 bases; unmatched junction bases: 6. Germline V gene data show CDR1 as MNHNS and CDR2 as SASEGT. The CDR3 sequence is 14 residues long. Points from the study as a whole: Most clonotypes expanded in the thyroid (above 0.001) were also present in blood.

At least ten counts were recorded for this clonotype. What it recognizes is unknown. Researchers defined stable Graves' hyperthyroidism as no ophthalmopathy progression within 18 months. Thyroid ultrasound and orbital computed tomography, with clinical symptoms and serum thyroxine and TRAb, informed diagnoses. Sequencing input: blood. The receptor's source is a woman aged 18-29 years with Graves' hyperthyroidism. The chain recombines TRBV6-1 with TRBJ2-1; the match to TRBD2 covers 8 bases. The CDR3 is CASSPIAGINEQFF. The CDR3 coding sequence is TGTGCCAGCAGTCCGATAGCGGGAATCAATGAGCAGTTCTTC.